Reported below is one TCR beta chain. The antigen is unknown. The same CDR3 is also encoded by other DNA sequences in this sample. Measured with immunoSEQ multiplex PCR; TCRdb has only the in-frame clones, and not every one. This sample has about 2 million clones, with 85% to 95% found just once. This entry comes from a study of shared clonotypes between healthy human individuals. Overall study: CD4 naive cells filled three plates per donor, CD4 memory three, CD8 naive two and CD8 memory one. General study points: Tissues were not sampled, only blood, and their repertoires likely differ. An expected dependence of interdonor clonotype sharing on sequencing depth was noted. Across several donors, naive CD4 shared roughly 5%, naive CD8 more than 3%, memory CD4 2% to 2.5%, memory CD8 0.4% to 0.5%.

The germline gives CDR1 KGHSH, CDR2 LQKENI. Deletions cut 0 bases from V and 4 bases from J, with 7 bases between. CDR3 length: 13 amino acids. The source of this sequence is a man between 18 and 29 years old in good health. The chain carries TRBV18 and TRBJ2-7; a possible D gene is TRBD1 (5 bases). Sequences were obtained from naive CD4+ T cells sorted from blood. Noted subset: CD45RA+ positively selected. CDR3 sequence: CASSPPQGYEQYF. As DNA, the CDR3 is TGTGCCAGCTCACCACCCCAGGGATACGAGCAGTACTTC.